This TCR beta chain was retrieved from a study of blood T cell dynamics during melanoma immunotherapy. Overall study context: Metastatic melanoma patients received first-line pembrolizumab or nivolumab plus ipilimumab.

Time point: pre-treatment baseline. J lost 5 bases, V lost 4 bases, and 6 bases had no gene match. CDR1 and CDR2 from the germline V gene are SGHKS and YYEKEE (reference sequence). This CDR3 contains 16 residues. Here immunoSEQ multiplex PCR was the method, and the copy in TCRdb shows in-frame clones only, minus some. The table records approximately 15,000 clones, roughly 84% of them present only once. V gene TRBV5-5 combines with J gene TRBJ2-3; TRBD2 aligns across 14 bases. The source material was blood, sampled from a patient treated with checkpoint blockade. The sequence was collected from a human donor with melanoma. The CDR3 region is CASSMGLAGVKDTQYF. CDR3 DNA: TGTGCCAGCAGCATGGGACTAGCGGGAGTTAAAGATACGCAGTATTTT.